This T cell receptor (beta chain) was documented in a study of read filtering for tumor transcriptome and immune sequencing. Molecular barcoded adaptors covering alpha/delta and beta/gamma chains were used on 400 ng RNA. In TCRdb, the reads were re-called with MiXCR into one record per CDR3 protein. The sample includes approximately 61,000 distinct CDR3 sequences, roughly a fifth seen only once; the top ten take 11% to 15%. This clonotype occurred a few times. Sequencing was carried out using a population of CD138-negative cells sorted from bone marrow. This TCR came from a donor at least 40 years old with multiple myeloma.

CDR3 nucleotide sequence: TGTGCCAGCAGTGAAGCCGTCGGGGGTGCGCGATTCTCCTATGGCTACACCTTC. Protein product: CASSEAVGGARFSYGYTF. This chain joins TRBV6-1 and TRBJ1-2, with D possibly being TRBD1 (5 bases). Trimming took 0 bases from V and 4 from J, leaving 21 bases between them. The CDR3 runs 18 residues. Germline CDR1 MNHNS, CDR2 SASEGT.